A single sample is the source of the 19 T cell receptor beta chains below, sequenced in a study of cytomegalovirus exposure and HLA in healthy donors. PCR employed 60 Vbeta and 13 Jbeta primers. Method: immunoSEQ multiplex PCR; TCRdb's copy keeps in-frame clones and lacks some. The repertoire holds around 200,000 clones, around 67% seen once, with 3% to 4% in the top ten. What was sequenced was PBMCs. The receptors here all came from a young woman in good health and CMV-seropositive.

Worth noting for this clone: Other DNA sequences of this sample code for an identical CDR3. The J gene is TRBJ2-7, the V gene TRBV5-1, with TRBD2 matching 7 bases. Losses at the gene ends were 5 bases for V and 4 bases for J; bases not matched to a gene: 6. This CDR3 region has 13 residues. Per the germline V gene, CDR1 is SGHRS and CDR2 is YFSETQ. The CDR3 is CASRIGGGYEQYF. In DNA, the CDR3 is TGCGCCAGCAGAATTGGGGGGGGGTACGAGCAGTACTTC.

This clone was counted a few times. This chain connects TRBV7-9 to TRBJ1-1; D is unclear. The length of the CDR3 is 16 residues. CDR1 is SEHNR and CDR2 is FQNEAQ in the germline V gene (reference sequence). The V and J ends lost 0 bases and 3 bases respectively, with 14 bases between them. CDR3 nucleotides: TGTGCCAGCAGCTTAGCGCGGAACCTCGAGGACACTGAAGCTTTCTTT. This translates into CASSLARNLEDTEAFF.

V gene TRBV10-1 combines with J gene TRBJ2-7; 11 nucleotides line up with TRBD2. The CDR3 has 17 amino acids. J lost 2 bases, V lost 5 bases, and 11 bases had no gene match. The germline gives CDR1 WNHNN, CDR2 SYGVQD (reference sequence). For the CDR3, the DNA is TGCGCCAGCAGTCCGCTAATAGCGGGAGGGCTCGCCTACGAGCAGTACTTC. Encoded protein: CASSPLIAGGLAYEQYF.

This chain joins TRBV6-1 and TRBJ1-2; D might be TRBD1 (6 bases). The CDR3 runs 13 residues. Germline-derived CDR1 and CDR2 are MNHNS and SASEGT. V shed 5 bases and J shed 9 bases, with 16 bases lying between them. The CDR3 DNA sequence: TGTGCCAGCAGTCCCTCAGGGGCCTCGAGCTACACCTTC. Its translation is CASSPSGASSYTF.

The rearrangement joins TRBV28 to TRBJ2-5; 7 bases map to TRBD2. The V gene's germline CDR1 is MDHEN and CDR2 SYDVKM. V was pared by 7 bases and J by 11 bases, with 16 bases of the junction left unmatched. The CDR3 has 14 amino acids. The CDR3 sequence: CASISGAGLGEQYF. CDR3 bases: TGTGCCAGCATCAGCGGGGCGGGACTCGGGGAGCAGTACTTC.

The genes are TRBV28 and TRBJ2-5; D perhaps matches TRBD2 (5 bases). In germline, CDR1 is MDHEN, CDR2 SYDVKM. This CDR3 has 17 amino acids. V lost 7 bases and J 1 base, leaving 22 bases between the germline ends. DNA for the CDR3: TGTGCCAGCACAGCATGGGCGGCGGTCGGACTCCAAGAGACCCAGTACTTC. As protein: CASTAWAAVGLQETQYF. Filled out from reference TRBV28 and TRBJ2-5, the complete variable domain reads DVKVTQSSRYLVKRTGEKVFLECVQDMDHENMFWYRQDPGLGLRLIYFSYDVKMKEKGDIPEGYSVSREKKERFSLILESASTNQTSMYLCASTAWAAVGLQETQYFGPGTRLLVL.

This clone appeared a few times. The genes are TRBV15 and TRBJ1-1; tentative D call: TRBD1 (5 bases). CDR3 length: 14 residues. Per germline, CDR1 LNHNV and CDR2 YYDKDF (reference sequence). V gave up 4 bases and J gave up 4 bases, with 13 bases separating them. The CDR3 loop reads CATSNPNGGTEAFF. CDR3 in DNA: TGTGCCACCAGCAACCCCAACGGGGGCACTGAAGCTTTCTTT.

The genes are TRBV2 and TRBJ1-3, with D maybe TRBD1 (6 bases). The CDR3 spans 14 residues. Trimming stripped 6 bases from V and 6 bases from J, with 15 bases between. Germline V lookup: CDR1 SNHLY, CDR2 FYNNEI. The CDR3, as DNA: TGTGCCAGCAGGGCTCAGGGGTTCGAAAACACCATATATTTT. This translates into CASRAQGFENTIYF.

V gene TRBV18 combines with J gene TRBJ1-1; 7 nucleotides match TRBD1. The trim removed 5 bases at V and 0 bases at J, leaving 3 bases unmatched. This CDR3 spans 14 amino acids. CDR1 is KGHSH, CDR2 LQKENI, per germline. CDR3 sequence: CASSLDRLNTEAFF. CDR3 DNA sequence: TGTGCCAGCTCATTGGACAGGCTGAACACTGAAGCTTTCTTT.

The chain carries TRBV19 and TRBJ1-1; unclear D gene. Germline V gene data show CDR1 as LNHDA and CDR2 as SQIVND (reference sequence). The V and J ends lost 3 bases and 4 bases respectively, with 18 bases between them. CDR3 length equals 16 residues. Written as DNA, the CDR3 is TGTGCCAGTAGTATCATTTTTCGGGAGGGTGGCACTGAAGCTTTCTTT. It specifies CASSIIFREGGTEAFF.

V and J are TRBV10-2 and TRBJ1-1, with D perhaps matching TRBD1 (6 bases). V shed 4 bases and J shed 10 bases, with 13 bases lying between them. This CDR3 contains 12 residues. The germline V gene has CDR1 WSHSY and CDR2 SAAADI. CDR3 sequence (DNA): TGCGCCAGCAGTGCCGGGGACACGGCAGCTTTCTTT. It is translated as CASSAGDTAAFF.

J is TRBJ1-2 and V is TRBV5-1; TRBD1 is a possible D gene (6 bases). The germline gives CDR1 SGHRS, CDR2 YFSETQ. Trimming cost V 0 bases and J 4 bases, with 16 bases left between them. The CDR3 length is 16 residues. Here the CDR3 DNA reads TGCGCCAGCAGCTTGGCAGGGGACAATTTGAGCTATGGCTACACCTTC. Encoded protein: CASSLAGDNLSYGYTF.

This clone was counted between two and nine times. This chain connects TRBV4-1 to TRBJ2-1, with 11 bases fitting TRBD2. This CDR3 region has 17 residues. Looked up from germline, CDR1 is MGHRA and CDR2 is YSYEKL. The J segment lost 4 bases and the V segment lost 3 bases, leaving 8 bases of the junction unmatched. Written as DNA, the CDR3 is TGCGCCAGCAGCCACCCCGGGACTAGCGGTCGATACAATGAGCAGTTCTTC. It translates to CASSHPGTSGRYNEQFF.

This chain links TRBV6-4 with TRBJ2-1, with D possibly matching TRBD2 (6 bases). The V and J ends lost 8 bases and 0 bases respectively, with 14 bases between them. CDR3 length: 15 residues. Looked up from germline, CDR1 is MRHNA and CDR2 is SNTAGT. The chain's CDR3 is CASRLVTSSYNEQFF. The CDR3, as DNA: TGTGCCAGCCGACTAGTTACAAGCTCCTACAATGAGCAGTTCTTC.

This clone was found a few times. This chain links TRBV5-4 with TRBJ2-2; TRBD2 agrees at 7 bases. With V trimmed by 0 bases and J by 6 bases, 8 bases remained unmatched. The CDR3 contains 16 residues. Per germline, CDR1 SGHNT and CDR2 YYREEE (reference sequence). Here the CDR3 DNA reads TGTGCCAGCAGCTTGGGACTAGCAGGAGCGGCCGGGGAGCTGTTTTTT. As protein: CASSLGLAGAAGELFF.

J is TRBJ1-1 and V is TRBV19, with D possibly TRBD1 on 5 matching bases. The V end lost 2 bases, the J end lost 4 bases, and 11 bases lay between the germline ends. From germline, CDR1 is LNHDA and CDR2 SQIVND (reference sequence). The CDR3 extends over 14 amino acids. For the CDR3, the DNA is TGTGCCAGTAGTATATCCCGGGGGACCACTGAAGCTTTCTTT. This gives the protein CASSISRGTTEAFF.

The chain employs TRBV7-8 and TRBJ2-5; D is possibly TRBD2 (5 bases). Germline V gene lookup returns CDR1 SGHVS and CDR2 FQNEAQ. V lost 8 bases and J 1 base, leaving 17 bases between the germline ends. The length of the CDR3 is 15 residues. The CDR3 DNA is TGTGCCAGCGGTTCGGGCGGAGGAATCCAAGAGACCCAGTACTTC. Translated: CASGSGGGIQETQYF.

Of note for this clone: This CDR3 is also generated by other DNA sequences in the sample. The genes are TRBV15 and TRBJ1-1; no clear D gene. The CDR3 covers 14 residues. The germline CDR1 and CDR2 sequences are LNHNV and YYDKDF (reference sequence). The germline V and J ends were trimmed by 3 bases and 3 bases, with 11 bases remaining between them. The CDR3 region is CATSRGDRDTEAFF. CDR3 DNA sequence: TGTGCCACCAGCAGGGGAGACCGCGACACTGAAGCTTTCTTT.

This clone has just one count. The chain joins TRBV6-1 to TRBJ2-7; 12 bases match TRBD1. J gave up 6 bases and V 2 bases, and 11 bases lay outside the gene matches. The CDR3 runs to 17 residues. Germline-derived CDR1 and CDR2 are MNHNS and SASEGT. The CDR3 loop is CASSETPGQGAKGEQYF. The CDR3 bases are TGTGCCAGCAGTGAAACCCCGGGACAGGGGGCGAAAGGCGAGCAGTACTTC.